The source of this T cell receptor (beta chain) is a study of Graves' ophthalmopathy and Graves' hyperthyroidism. Broader study findings: Most thyroid-expanded clonotypes exceeding 0.001 frequency were also found in blood.

After removal of 5 bases from V and 5 bases from J, the junction contained 5 bases not matched to a gene. This CDR3 spans 13 amino acids. The germline CDR1 and CDR2 sequences are SNHLY and FYNNEI. This clonotype was observed at least ten times. Its antigen is currently unknown. RNA served as the template for amplifying TCR beta CDR3 regions. After a first-round RT-PCR with HTBI primers, a second-round multiplex PCR was run. TCRdb re-called the multiplex PCR reads through MiXCR, storing one row per CDR3 protein. Here the sample spans approximately 380,000 distinct CDR3 sequences, under 25% being singletons.

Sequenced: peripheral blood. The chain carries TRBV2 and TRBJ2-5; 7 bases line up with TRBD1. This clonotype was obtained from a woman aged 18-35 years with stable Graves' hyperthyroidism. The CDR3 reads CASSRDSRETQYF. CDR3 nucleotide sequence: TGTGCCAGCAGTCGGGACAGTAGGGAGACCCAGTACTTC.